A selection of T cell receptor beta chains follows, all from one sample in a study of blood T cell repertoires in COVID-19. Here immunoSEQ multiplex PCR was the method, and the copy in TCRdb shows in-frame clones only, minus some. The repertoire holds about 54,000 clones, with 75% to 95% as singletons. The source material was peripheral blood. These receptors were obtained from a woman aged 40 to 55 with active COVID-19. Both conserved end residues are part of each CDR3. A D gene is named only where the DNA matches it firmly. The size field is filled for only some rows; it gives once, few, many or a size class.

DNA: TGTGCCAGGGGCGGGGATTACGAGCAGTACTTC; CDR3: CARGGDYEQYF; size: -; length: 11; V: TRBV5-4; J: TRBJ2-7; D: -
DNA: TGTGCCAGCAGCCAAGGCCAGGGTTTCGGTTCACCCCTCCACTTT; CDR3: CASSQGQGFGSPLHF; size: -; length: 15; V: TRBV14; J: TRBJ1-6; D: -
DNA: TGTGCCAGCAGCTCCGGGACACTCGACCTCACCGGGGAGCTGTTTTTT; CDR3: CASSSGTLDLTGELFF; size: -; length: 16; V: TRBV7-9; J: TRBJ2-2; D: -
DNA: TGTGCCAGCAGCTCGGGACTAGCGGGGGCAACGAACACCGGGGAGCTGTTTTTT; CDR3: CASSSGLAGATNTGELFF; size: -; length: 18; V: TRBV5-6; J: TRBJ2-2; D: TRBD2
DNA: TGTGCCAGCAGCTTAGGACGGGTAGGTGAGCAGTTCTTC; CDR3: CASSLGRVGEQFF; size: -; length: 13; V: TRBV11-3; J: TRBJ2-1; D: -
DNA: TGTGCCAGCAGCTTAGTTGACAGGGGCTTGTCTGGGGCCAACGTCCTGACTTTC; CDR3: CASSLVDRGLSGANVLTF; size: once; length: 18; V: TRBV7-2; J: TRBJ2-6; D: TRBD1
DNA: TGTGCCAGCAGCTTATCCGGGACAGTGGAGATTGGAGGCTACACCTTC; CDR3: CASSLSGTVEIGGYTF; size: -; length: 16; V: TRBV5-5; J: TRBJ1-2; D: TRBD1
DNA: TGTGCCAGCAGCCAAGCCCTCCAGCGGGGAAGCTACGAGCAGTACTTC; CDR3: CASSQALQRGSYEQYF; size: -; length: 16; V: TRBV3-1/TRBV3-2; J: TRBJ2-7; D: TRBD2
DNA: TGCGCCAGCAGCCTACAACCACTAGCGGGGGGCCGCGTAGATACGCAGTATTTT; CDR3: CASSLQPLAGGRVDTQYF; size: -; length: 18; V: TRBV5-1; J: TRBJ2-3; D: TRBD2
DNA: TGTGCCAGTAACCACGGGACTAGCGGGGTTGGAGAGACCCAGTACTTC; CDR3: CASNHGTSGVGETQYF; size: -; length: 16; V: TRBV19; J: TRBJ2-5; D: TRBD2
DNA: TGTGCCAGCAGCCATGAGGAGAACACTGAAGCTTTCTTT; CDR3: CASSHEENTEAFF; size: -; length: 13; V: TRBV9; J: TRBJ1-1; D: -
DNA: TGTGCCAGCAGTTCCACAGGGGAGGAGAATGAGCAGTTCTTC; CDR3: CASSSTGEENEQFF; size: -; length: 14; V: TRBV6-5; J: TRBJ2-1; D: -
DNA: TGTGCCAGCAGTGACGTTCCGGGGAGCTCCTATAATTCACCCCTCCACTTT; CDR3: CASSDVPGSSYNSPLHF; size: -; length: 17; V: TRBV6-1; J: TRBJ1-6; D: -
DNA: TGCGCCAGCAGTGACAACACAGATACGCAGTATTTT; CDR3: CASSDNTDTQYF; size: -; length: 12; V: TRBV10-1; J: TRBJ2-3; D: -
DNA: TGCGCCAGCAGCTTGGCCGCGGATCAGCCCCAGCATTTT; CDR3: CASSLAADQPQHF; size: -; length: 13; V: TRBV5-1; J: TRBJ1-5; D: -
DNA: TGTGCCACCAGCAGAGATTTCGGGGCAGGGGCTACCTACGAGCAGTACTTC; CDR3: CATSRDFGAGATYEQYF; size: -; length: 17; V: TRBV15; J: TRBJ2-7; D: -
DNA: TGTGCCAGCAGCCCCTGGGACAGGGACAACACTGAAGCTTTCTTT; CDR3: CASSPWDRDNTEAFF; size: -; length: 15; V: TRBV7-9; J: TRBJ1-1; D: TRBD1
DNA: TGCAGCGTTAAGTTTCAGGGCGGGAGTCAGCCCCAGCATTTT; CDR3: CSVKFQGGSQPQHF; size: -; length: 14; V: TRBV29-1; J: TRBJ1-5; D: -
DNA: TGTGCCAGCAGCCCACGTTCACTAGCGGGAGGGTCAGATACGCAGTATTTT; CDR3: CASSPRSLAGGSDTQYF; size: -; length: 17; V: TRBV7-2; J: TRBJ2-3; D: TRBD2
DNA: TGTGCCATCAGTGAGTCCGGGTCCCAGCCCCAGCATTTT; CDR3: CAISESGSQPQHF; size: -; length: 13; V: TRBV10-3; J: TRBJ1-5; D: -
DNA: TGTGCCAGCAGTGACTGGGGGCAGGGGGGAGGCTACACCTTC; CDR3: CASSDWGQGGGYTF; size: few; length: 14; V: TRBV25-1; J: TRBJ1-2; D: TRBD1
DNA: TGTGCCAGCAGCTTGGTAGAGGAAGGGACCCAGTACTTC; CDR3: CASSLVEEGTQYF; size: -; length: 13; V: TRBV7-2; J: TRBJ2-5; D: -
DNA: TGTGCCAGCAGCTTAGATGCAGGGAATAATTCACCCCTCCACTTT; CDR3: CASSLDAGNNSPLHF; size: once; length: 15; V: TRBV7-2; J: TRBJ1-6; D: -
DNA: TGTGCCAGCAGCCCTACCGCGACTAGCGGGGTTTACGAGCAGTACTTC; CDR3: CASSPTATSGVYEQYF; size: few; length: 16; V: TRBV5-4; J: TRBJ2-7; D: TRBD2
DNA: TGTGCCAGCAGCCCCGGGACTAGGGGCAATGAGCAGTTCTTC; CDR3: CASSPGTRGNEQFF; size: once; length: 14; V: TRBV5-4; J: TRBJ2-1; D: TRBD2
DNA: TGTGCCATCAGCGCCGCTGCGTATGAAAGACGTGAGGGAAACATTCAGTACTTC; CDR3: CAISAAAYERREGNIQYF; size: -; length: 18; V: TRBV10-3; J: TRBJ2-4; D: -
DNA: TGTGCCAGCAGCCAAGATGGGGGGGCCTCGGGAAACATTCAGTACTTC; CDR3: CASSQDGGASGNIQYF; size: -; length: 16; V: TRBV4-2; J: TRBJ2-4; D: -
DNA: TGCGCCAGCGCGCCCTGGGTTGGAGGAGACGAGACCCAGTACTTC; CDR3: CASAPWVGGDETQYF; size: -; length: 15; V: TRBV5-1; J: TRBJ2-5; D: -
DNA: TGTGCCAGCAGCTTAGCCGGTACTAGCGGGCTGATGGATACGCAGTATTTT; CDR3: CASSLAGTSGLMDTQYF; size: -; length: 17; V: TRBV7-9; J: TRBJ2-3; D: TRBD2
DNA: TGTGCCAGCAGTACCCGGGACAGATCTAATGAAAAACTGTTTTTT; CDR3: CASSTRDRSNEKLFF; size: -; length: 15; V: TRBV6-1; J: TRBJ1-4; D: TRBD1
DNA: TGTGCCAGCATTACGACTGGACAGGGGGGGACTGAAGCTTTCTTT; CDR3: CASITTGQGGTEAFF; size: -; length: 15; V: TRBV3-1/TRBV3-2; J: TRBJ1-1; D: TRBD1
DNA: TGTGCCAGCAGTCCCGAAAAGCAGGGTCGGAAATACTACGAGCAGTACTTC; CDR3: CASSPEKQGRKYYEQYF; size: -; length: 17; V: TRBV2; J: TRBJ2-7; D: -
DNA: TGTGCCAGTAGACGGGAGGGGCGTACGACTGAAGCTTTCTTT; CDR3: CASRREGRTTEAFF; size: -; length: 14; V: TRBV19; J: TRBJ1-1; D: -